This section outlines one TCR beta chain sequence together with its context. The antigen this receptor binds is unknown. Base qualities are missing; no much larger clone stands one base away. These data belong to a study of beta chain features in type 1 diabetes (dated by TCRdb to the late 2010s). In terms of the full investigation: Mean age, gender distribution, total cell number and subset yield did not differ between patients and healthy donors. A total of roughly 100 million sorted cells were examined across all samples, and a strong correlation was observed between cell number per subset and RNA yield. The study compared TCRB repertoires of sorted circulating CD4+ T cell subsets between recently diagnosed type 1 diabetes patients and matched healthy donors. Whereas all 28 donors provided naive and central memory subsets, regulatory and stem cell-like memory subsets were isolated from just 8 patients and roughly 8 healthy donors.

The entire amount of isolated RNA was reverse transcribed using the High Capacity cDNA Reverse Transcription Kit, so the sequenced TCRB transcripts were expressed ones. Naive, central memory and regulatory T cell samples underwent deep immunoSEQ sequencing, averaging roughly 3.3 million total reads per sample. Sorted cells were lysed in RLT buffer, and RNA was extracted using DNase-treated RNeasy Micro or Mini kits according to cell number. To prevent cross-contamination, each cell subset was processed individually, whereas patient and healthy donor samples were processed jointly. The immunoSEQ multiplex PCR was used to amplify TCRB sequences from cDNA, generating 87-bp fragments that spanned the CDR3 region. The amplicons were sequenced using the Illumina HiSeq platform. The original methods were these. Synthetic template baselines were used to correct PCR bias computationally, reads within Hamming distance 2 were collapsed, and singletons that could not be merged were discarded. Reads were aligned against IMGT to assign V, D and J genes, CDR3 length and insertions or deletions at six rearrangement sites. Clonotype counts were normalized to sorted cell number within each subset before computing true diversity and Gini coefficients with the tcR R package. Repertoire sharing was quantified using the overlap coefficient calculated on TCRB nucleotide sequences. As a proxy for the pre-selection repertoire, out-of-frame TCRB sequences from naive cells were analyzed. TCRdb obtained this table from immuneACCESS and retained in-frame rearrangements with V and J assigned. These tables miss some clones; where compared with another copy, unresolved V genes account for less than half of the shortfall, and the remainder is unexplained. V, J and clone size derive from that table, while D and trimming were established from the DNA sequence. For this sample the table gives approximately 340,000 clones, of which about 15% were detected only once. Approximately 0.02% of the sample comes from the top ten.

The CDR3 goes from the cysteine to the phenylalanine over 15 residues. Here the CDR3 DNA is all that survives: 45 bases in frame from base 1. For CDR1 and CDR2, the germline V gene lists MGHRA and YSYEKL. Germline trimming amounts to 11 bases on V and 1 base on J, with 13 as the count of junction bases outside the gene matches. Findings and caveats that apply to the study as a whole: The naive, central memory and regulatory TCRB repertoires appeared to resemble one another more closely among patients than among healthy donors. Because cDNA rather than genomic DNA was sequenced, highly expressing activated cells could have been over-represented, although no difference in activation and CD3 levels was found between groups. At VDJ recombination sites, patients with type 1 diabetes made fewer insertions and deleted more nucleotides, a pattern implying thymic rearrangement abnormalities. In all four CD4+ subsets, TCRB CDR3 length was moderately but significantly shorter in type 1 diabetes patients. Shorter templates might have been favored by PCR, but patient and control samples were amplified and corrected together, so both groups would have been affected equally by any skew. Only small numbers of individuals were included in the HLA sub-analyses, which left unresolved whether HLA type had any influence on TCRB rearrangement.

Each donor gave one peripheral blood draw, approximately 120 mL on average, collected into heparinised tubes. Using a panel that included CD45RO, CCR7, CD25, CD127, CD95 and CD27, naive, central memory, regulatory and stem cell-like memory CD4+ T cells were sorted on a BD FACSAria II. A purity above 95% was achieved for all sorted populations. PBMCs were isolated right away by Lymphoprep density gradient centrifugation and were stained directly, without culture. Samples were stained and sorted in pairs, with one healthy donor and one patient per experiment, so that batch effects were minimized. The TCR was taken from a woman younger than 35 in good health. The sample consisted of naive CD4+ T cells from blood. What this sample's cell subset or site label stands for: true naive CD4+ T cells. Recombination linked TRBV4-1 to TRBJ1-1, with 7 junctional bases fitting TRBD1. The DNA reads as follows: TGCGCCTGCGAGGGGGCGCCGGGGCAGAACACTGAAGCTTTCTTT. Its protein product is CACEGAPGQNTEAFF.